A selection of T cell receptor beta chains follows, all from one sample in a study of blood T cell repertoires in COVID-19. Only in-frame clones appear in the TCRdb table, and some are missing; sequencing was by immunoSEQ multiplex PCR. The sample lists around 100,000 clones; roughly nine tenths were seen once. The sample was peripheral blood. These receptors all come from a man in his fifties or sixties with acute or convalescent COVID-19. CDR3s include the opening cysteine and the closing phenylalanine or tryptophan. D genes are given only for firm matches. The size field is filled for only some rows; it gives once, few, many or a size class.

J,V,D,size,DNA,CDR3
TRBJ2-1,TRBV6-2/TRBV6-3,TRBD2,NA,TGTGCCAGCAGTCCCTCCGGGACTAGCGCAATAAATGAGCAGTTCTTC,CASSPSGTSAINEQFF
TRBJ1-2,TRBV27,NA,NA,TGTGCCAGCAGTTTTGTCCCAGGGTCATCAGGCTACACCTTC,CASSFVPGSSGYTF
TRBJ2-3,TRBV21-1,NA,NA,TGTGCCAGCAGCTCCGGGGGGGAAACGGCAGATACGCAGTATTTT,CASSSGGETADTQYF
TRBJ1-1,TRBV7-9,TRBD1,few,TGTGCCAGCAGCTCCCACCGGGACAGAGCTTTCTTT,CASSSHRDRAFF
TRBJ1-4,TRBV6-5,NA,NA,TGTGCCACTATGCGGGGGTCTAATGAAAAACTGTTTTTT,CATMRGSNEKLFF
TRBJ2-1,TRBV18,NA,NA,TGTGCCAGCTCACGCTTCTTTAGCGAGCAGTTCTTC,CASSRFFSEQFF
TRBJ2-5,TRBV10-3,NA,NA,TGTGCCATCAGTAACGCGGTCGGAGAGACCCAGTACTTC,CAISNAVGETQYF
TRBJ2-3,TRBV18,NA,NA,TGTGCCAGCTCCGTAACAGCAACAGATACGCAGTATTTT,CASSVTATDTQYF
TRBJ2-7,TRBV6-2/TRBV6-3,NA,NA,TGTGCCAGCAGTCCAGGACTTACCTCCTACGAGCAGTACTTC,CASSPGLTSYEQYF
TRBJ2-5,TRBV11-2,TRBD2,NA,TGTGCCAGGGCCCAGCGTGGGATCAACTTAGCGGGACAAGAGACCCAGTACTTC,CARAQRGINLAGQETQYF